This TCR beta chain was sequenced during a study of blood T cell repertoires in COVID-19. The germline gives CDR1 LGHNA, CDR2 YSLEER. The CDR3 runs to 17 residues. The ends lost 3 bases at V and 4 bases at J; junction bases unmatched: 12. The protocol was immunoSEQ multiplex PCR, while the TCRdb copy is restricted to in-frame clones and leaves out a portion. The table shows more than 85,000 clones, with about 80% occurring only once. The chain has TRBV4-3 and TRBJ2-7; 10 bases line up with TRBD2. The receptor's source is a human donor in a cohort sampled during active COVID-19. The source material was peripheral blood. CDR3: CASSHRAWPSGGYEQYF. In DNA form, the CDR3 reads TGCGCCAGCAGCCACCGGGCGTGGCCTAGCGGGGGTTACGAGCAGTACTTC.